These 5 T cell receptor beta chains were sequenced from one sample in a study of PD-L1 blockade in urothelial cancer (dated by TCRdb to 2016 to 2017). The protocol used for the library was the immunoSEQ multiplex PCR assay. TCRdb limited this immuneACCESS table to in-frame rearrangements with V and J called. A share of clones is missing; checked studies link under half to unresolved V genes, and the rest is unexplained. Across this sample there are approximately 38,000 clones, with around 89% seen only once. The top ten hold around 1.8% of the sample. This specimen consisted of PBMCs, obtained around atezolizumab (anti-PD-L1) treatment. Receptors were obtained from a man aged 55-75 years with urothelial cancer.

In nucleotides, the CDR3 is TGTGCCTGTCGACTAGCGGGAGGGAGTGAGCAGTTCTTC. Amino acids: CACRLAGGSEQFF. The chain has TRBV6-5 and TRBJ2-1, with 14 bases identical to TRBD2. This CDR3 region has 13 residues. Per germline, CDR1 MNHEY and CDR2 SVGAGI. V lost 11 bases to trimming and J lost 9 bases; unmatched junction nucleotides: 6.

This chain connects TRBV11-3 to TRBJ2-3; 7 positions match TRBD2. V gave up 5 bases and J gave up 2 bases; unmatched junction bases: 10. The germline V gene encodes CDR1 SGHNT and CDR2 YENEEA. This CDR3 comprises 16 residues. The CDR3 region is CASSIVTGGSTDTQYF. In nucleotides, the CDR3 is TGTGCCAGCAGCATCGTGACCGGGGGGTCCACAGATACGCAGTATTTT.

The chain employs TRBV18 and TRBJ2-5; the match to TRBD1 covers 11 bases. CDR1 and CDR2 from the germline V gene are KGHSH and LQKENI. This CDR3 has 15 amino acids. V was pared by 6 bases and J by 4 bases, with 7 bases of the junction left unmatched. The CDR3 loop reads CASSPLGTGGETQYF. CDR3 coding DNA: TGTGCCAGCTCTCCGCTGGGGACAGGGGGAGAGACCCAGTACTTC.

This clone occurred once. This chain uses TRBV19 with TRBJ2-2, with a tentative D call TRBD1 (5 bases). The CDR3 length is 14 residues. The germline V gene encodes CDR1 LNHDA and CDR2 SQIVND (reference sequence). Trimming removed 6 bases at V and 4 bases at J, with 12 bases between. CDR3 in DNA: TGTGCCAGTAGATTTCAGGGTGGCACCGGGGAGCTGTTTTTT. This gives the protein CASRFQGGTGELFF.

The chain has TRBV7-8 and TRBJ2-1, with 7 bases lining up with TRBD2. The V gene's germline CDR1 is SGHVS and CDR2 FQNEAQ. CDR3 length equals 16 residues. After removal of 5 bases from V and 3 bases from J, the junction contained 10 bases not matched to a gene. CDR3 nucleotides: TGTGCCAGCAGCCACTTCCCCACTAGCGTCTACAATGAGCAGTTCTTC. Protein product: CASSHFPTSVYNEQFF.